One and the same sample provided the 11 T cell receptor beta chains below, sequenced in a study of cytomegalovirus exposure and HLA in healthy donors. In the PCR, 60 Vbeta and 13 Jbeta primers were used. Clones were sequenced by immunoSEQ multiplex PCR, and TCRdb holds only the in-frame ones, with some missing. The profile covers 100,000 to 150,000 clones, with 73% appearing a single time and around 3.7% taken by the ten largest. The sequencing input was PBMCs. Source of these receptors: a woman aged 40-49 years in good health and CMV-seronegative.

This clone has more than one count but fewer than ten. J is TRBJ2-7 and V is TRBV7-9; no clear D gene. This CDR3 has 11 amino acids. Trimming left V 5 bases short and J 3 bases short, with 5 bases between. Germline CDR1 reads SEHNR; CDR2 reads FQNEAQ (reference sequence). This CDR3 is CASSPSYEQYF. CDR3 in DNA: TGTGCCAGCAGCCCCAGCTACGAGCAGTACTTC.

There are a few counts of this clone. The chain links TRBV2 to TRBJ2-1; no clear D. The length of the CDR3 is 11 residues. The ends were cut back, 7 bases at V and 7 bases at J, with 8 bases in the middle. The V gene's germline CDR1 is SNHLY and CDR2 FYNNEI. CDR3: CASTAANEQFF. In DNA, the CDR3 is TGTGCCAGCACCGCGGCAAATGAGCAGTTCTTC.

This chain connects TRBV5-8 to TRBJ1-2; tentative D call: TRBD1 (6 bases). CDR1 and CDR2 from the germline V gene are SGHTS and YDEGEE. The ends were cut back, 4 bases at V and 8 bases at J, with 15 bases in the middle. The CDR3 is made up of 13 amino acids. The chain's CDR3 is CASSVTGLRGYTF. The CDR3 DNA reads TGTGCCAGCAGCGTAACAGGGTTAAGGGGCTACACCTTC.

This sequence joins TRBV4-1 and TRBJ1-5; D perhaps matches TRBD1 (6 bases). The V end lost 3 bases, the J end lost 0 bases, and 18 bases lay between the germline ends. The CDR3 runs to 18 residues. Germline CDR1 is MGHRA and CDR2 is YSYEKL. CDR3: CASSHLPGTPYSNQPQHF. CDR3 coding DNA: TGCGCCAGCAGCCATCTACCCGGGACACCTTATAGCAATCAGCCCCAGCATTTT.

The chain employs TRBV25-1 and TRBJ2-1, with 7 bases matching TRBD1. The CDR3 runs 13 residues. From germline, CDR1 is MGHDK and CDR2 SYGVNS. Germline trimming cut 5 bases from V and 8 bases from J; bases unmatched to any gene: 6. The CDR3 sequence: CASSTDRADEQFF. CDR3 coding DNA: TGTGCCAGCAGTACCGACAGGGCGGATGAGCAGTTCTTC. Full variable domain (missing parts from reference TRBV25-1 and TRBJ2-1): EADIYQTPRYLVIGTGKKITLECSQTMGHDKMYWYQQDPGMELHLIHYSYGVNSTEKGDLSSESTVSRIRTEHFPLTLESARPSHTSQYLCASSTDRADEQFFGPGTRLTVL.

The chain combines TRBV2 with TRBJ2-3; 11 bases align to TRBD2. This CDR3 is built from 14 residues. The J segment lost 3 bases and the V segment lost 6 bases, leaving 2 bases of the junction unmatched. Germline loops: CDR1 SNHLY, CDR2 FYNNEI. The CDR3 nucleotides are TGTGCCAGCAGGCGGACTAGCGGGACAGATACGCAGTATTTT. Protein: CASRRTSGTDTQYF.

The rearrangement joins TRBV25-1 to TRBJ2-1; 11 nucleotides align to TRBD2. The CDR3 length is 17 residues. Germline V lookup: CDR1 MGHDK, CDR2 SYGVNS. V shed 7 bases and J 5 bases; nucleotides not matched to a gene: 13. CDR3: CASILKTGTSGNNEQFF. In DNA form, the CDR3 reads TGTGCCAGCATCTTGAAAACCGGGACTAGCGGTAACAATGAGCAGTTCTTC.

This clone turned up a few times. This chain uses TRBV6-5 with TRBJ1-4, with 7 bases identical to TRBD1. Germline V gene lookup returns CDR1 MNHEY and CDR2 SVGAGI. V dropped 6 bases and J dropped 8; count of bases not matched to a gene: 9. This CDR3 is built from 14 residues. The CDR3 bases are TGTGCCAGCAGGGCAACAGGGGTGAGGGAAAAACTGTTTTTT. This encodes CASRATGVREKLFF.

In this sample, this clone turned up once. The chain uses TRBV28 and TRBJ2-3, with D maybe TRBD2 (6 bases). Germline assignment: CDR1 MDHEN and CDR2 SYDVKM. Between the trimmed V and J ends, which lost 2 bases and 6 bases, there was a span of 12 bases. The CDR3 covers 14 residues. The CDR3 sequence: CASSLTERVDTQYF. CDR3 bases: TGTGCCAGCAGTTTAACGGAGCGGGTTGATACGCAGTATTTT. Based on the CDR3 plus reference TRBV28 and TRBJ2-3, the full variable domain is DVKVTQSSRYLVKRTGEKVFLECVQDMDHENMFWYRQDPGLGLRLIYFSYDVKMKEKGDIPEGYSVSREKKERFSLILESASTNQTSMYLCASSLTERVDTQYFGPGTRLTVL.

The chain has TRBV6-1 and TRBJ1-1; 8 bases align to TRBD1. The germline V gene has CDR1 MNHNS and CDR2 SASEGT. There are 15 residues in the CDR3. J lost 4 bases, V lost 6 bases, and 10 bases had no gene match. The CDR3 region is CASRADRGLFTEAFF. The DNA for the CDR3 is TGTGCCAGCAGAGCAGACAGGGGATTGTTCACTGAAGCTTTCTTT.

The gene calls are TRBV4-2 and TRBJ2-7; 7 nucleotides align to TRBD2. The CDR3 length is 17 residues. The junction had 13 bases not matched to a gene; V was cut back by 4 bases and J by 1 base. Germline CDR1 is LGHNA and CDR2 is YNFKEQ. Here the CDR3 DNA reads TGTGCCAGCAGCCGGGGGGGAGGTCGGACTCTTTCCTACGAGCAGTACTTC. Its protein product is CASSRGGGRTLSYEQYF.